This TCR beta chain was documented in a study of CD8+ T cells in alopecia areata. Background on the study: Patients received oral tofacitinib, 5 to 10 mg twice daily, for moderate-to-severe alopecia areata.

Deletions cut 1 base from V and 7 bases from J, with 3 bases between. The CDR3 has 11 amino acids. Germline values: CDR1 SNHLY, CDR2 FYNNEI. To note about this clone: Antigen: not known.

The authors extracted RNA and reverse transcribed it into cDNA as the sequencing template. Profiling relied on immunoSEQ multiplex PCR, and the TCRdb table lists in-frame clones only, not all of them. This table has about 150,000 clones, about 50% appearing once. Broader study findings: In lesional scalp, particularly from alopecia totalis/universalis, clonality was higher than in normal scalp. Against the mouse data, patients shared TCRs less clearly, possibly for HLA reasons.

This sequence was found in a human donor with alopecia areata. The sequenced sample was CD8+ T cells sorted from blood, obtained at week 0. The V call is TRBV2, the J call TRBJ2-3; D gene unclear. The CDR3 region has the DNA TGTGCCAGCAGTGAAGGGAATACGCAGTATTTT. It codes for CASSEGNTQYF.